These 30 T cell receptor beta chains came from one sample sequenced in a study of blood T cell repertoires in COVID-19. TCRdb keeps only in-frame clones here, not all; method: immunoSEQ multiplex PCR. The sample yields some 200,000 clones, 70% to 90% seen once. Input material: peripheral blood. The origin of the receptors is a young man with active or convalescent COVID-19.

The chain joins TRBV28 to TRBJ1-6; D is possibly TRBD1 (5 bases). Germline loops: CDR1 MDHEN, CDR2 SYDVKM. V was pared by 7 bases and J by 8 bases, with 18 bases between. The CDR3 is made up of 15 amino acids. The CDR3 loop reads CASIFAGSGDSPLHF. Here the CDR3 DNA reads TGTGCCAGCATCTTCGCTGGGTCGGGGGATTCACCCCTCCACTTT. The complete variable domain, with remaining parts taken from reference TRBV28 and TRBJ1-6, reads DVKVTQSSRYLVKRTGEKVFLECVQDMDHENMFWYRQDPGLGLRLIYFSYDVKMKEKGDIPEGYSVSREKKERFSLILESASTNQTSMYLCASIFAGSGDSPLHFGNGTRLTVT.

This clone was found a few times. This chain joins TRBV6-6 and TRBJ1-5, with 7 bases matching TRBD1. Germline values: CDR1 MNHNY, CDR2 SVGAGI (reference sequence). With V trimmed by 6 bases and J by 1 base, 9 bases remained unmatched. The CDR3 loop spans 16 amino acids. DNA of the CDR3: TGTGCCAGCAGCCACGACAGGGTTCTAAGCAATCAGCCCCAGCATTTT. Protein sequence: CASSHDRVLSNQPQHF.

The gene calls are TRBV27 and TRBJ1-1, with 7 bases aligning to TRBD1. V shed 5 bases, J shed 5 bases, and the junction held 8 bases outside the gene matches. Germline loops: CDR1 MNHEY, CDR2 SMNVEV (reference sequence). The CDR3 consists of 14 residues. In nucleotides, the CDR3 is TGTGCCAGCAGTGGGGACAGACCTCAAACTGAAGCTTTCTTT. It codes for CASSGDRPQTEAFF.

This clone was observed once. The V gene is TRBV27, the J gene TRBJ1-1, with a weak D call TRBD1 (5 bases). V gave up 5 bases and J gave up 4 bases, with 14 bases separating them. The CDR3 extends over 14 amino acids. Germline-derived CDR1 and CDR2 are MNHEY and SMNVEV (reference sequence). CDR3 in amino acids: CASSLLTESTEAFF. The DNA for the CDR3 is TGTGCCAGCAGTCTACTGACAGAGAGCACTGAAGCTTTCTTT.

This clone was detected a few times. V is TRBV27 and J is TRBJ2-2, with a weak D call TRBD1 (6 bases). Germline V gene data show CDR1 as MNHEY and CDR2 as SMNVEV (reference sequence). The CDR3 totals 17 residues. Deletions cut 5 bases from V and 1 base from J, with 17 bases between. The CDR3 DNA reads TGTGCCAGCAGTCCTACACCCGGACAGCTGAACACCGGGGAGCTGTTTTTT. This codes for CASSPTPGQLNTGELFF.

The V and J genes are TRBV7-9 and TRBJ2-1; unclear D gene. This CDR3 contains 13 residues. The germline V gene encodes CDR1 SEHNR and CDR2 FQNEAQ (reference sequence). Trimming removed 0 bases at V and 8 bases at J, with 8 bases between. The CDR3 region has the DNA TGTGCCAGCAGCTTAGCGGTACGGGATGAGCAGTTCTTC. Protein: CASSLAVRDEQFF.

Of note for this clone: Mismatch with germline at one junction end may stem from a read error. The V gene is TRBV28, the J gene TRBJ1-5, with D perhaps matching TRBD1 (5 bases). The germline V gene encodes CDR1 MDHEN and CDR2 SYDVKM. This CDR3 is built from 16 residues. The CDR3 loop reads CASSVWAGNSNQPQHF. The CDR3 coding sequence is TGTGCCAGCAGTGTATGGGCAGGGAATAGCAATCAGCCCCAGCATTTT.

This chain links TRBV19 with TRBJ1-1; D gene uncertain. Germline CDR1 LNHDA, CDR2 SQIVND (reference sequence). CDR3 length: 14 residues. V was cut by 1 base and J by 1 base, with 7 bases left in between. The CDR3 DNA reads TGTGCCAGTAGTATAGTTTCATCGAACACTGAAGCTTTCTTT. It yields the protein CASSIVSSNTEAFF.

The gene calls are TRBV5-1 and TRBJ2-1; 9 nucleotides line up with TRBD2. Germline V gives CDR1 SGHRS, CDR2 YFSETQ. V shed 3 bases and J 6 bases; nucleotides not matched to a gene: 7. CDR3 size: 15 residues. CDR3: CASSWGLAGGNEQFF. In nucleotides, the CDR3 is TGCGCCAGCAGCTGGGGACTAGCAGGGGGCAATGAGCAGTTCTTC.

The rearrangement joins TRBV30 to TRBJ1-6, with TRBD1 matching 10 bases. J lost 7 bases, V lost 2 bases, and 17 bases had no gene match. The germline CDR1 and CDR2 sequences are GTSNPN and SVGIG (reference sequence). This CDR3 is built from 19 residues. The CDR3 protein is CAWSRAPTGTGEGNSPLHF. As DNA, the CDR3 is TGTGCCTGGAGTCGGGCGCCGACCGGGACAGGGGAAGGGAATTCACCCCTCCACTTT.

There are a few counts of this clone. The J gene is TRBJ1-1, the V gene TRBV5-1, with D hard to call. CDR1 SGHRS and CDR2 YFSETQ come from the germline V gene. The CDR3 is made up of 13 amino acids. V dropped 2 bases and J dropped 4 bases, with 9 bases sitting between them. CDR3 sequence reads: CASSLQPTTEAFF. The DNA for the CDR3 is TGCGCCAGCAGCTTACAACCAACCACTGAAGCTTTCTTT.

V usage is TRBV7-9 and J usage is TRBJ2-5, with 11 bases aligning to TRBD2. This CDR3 is 15 amino acids long. The germline gives CDR1 SEHNR, CDR2 FQNEAQ (reference sequence). V lost 8 bases to trimming and J lost 3 bases; unmatched junction nucleotides: 8. DNA for the CDR3: TGTGCCAGCTTACCACTGGGACTAGCGGAAGAGACCCAGTACTTC. Its protein is CASLPLGLAEETQYF.

This clone was counted between two and nine times. V usage is TRBV14 and J usage is TRBJ1-5; 7 bases fit TRBD1. Germline V gene data show CDR1 as SGHDN and CDR2 as FVKESK. This CDR3 spans 12 amino acids. J gave up 13 bases and V 3 bases, and 6 bases lay outside the gene matches. The CDR3 coding sequence is TGTGCCAGCAGCCAGAAGACAGGGCTTCAGCATTTT. Translated, it gives CASSQKTGLQHF.

The genes are TRBV6-5 and TRBJ2-7; 8 nucleotides align to TRBD2. The J segment lost 5 bases and the V segment lost 0 bases, leaving 6 bases of the junction unmatched. The germline V gene encodes CDR1 MNHEY and CDR2 SVGAGI. The CDR3 length is 15 residues. This CDR3 reads CASSYSGLAPDEQYF. The CDR3 DNA follows: TGTGCCAGCAGTTACTCAGGACTAGCCCCTGACGAGCAGTACTTC.

The genes are TRBV5-1 and TRBJ1-6; no clear D. Germline CDR1 reads SGHRS; CDR2 reads YFSETQ. V lost 3 bases, J lost 9 bases, and 22 bases lay in between. CDR3 length: 17 residues. The CDR3 spells CASSSLPSAGAASPLHF. CDR3 coding DNA: TGCGCCAGCAGCTCCCTACCTTCGGCAGGAGCGGCTTCACCCCTCCACTTT.

The rearrangement links TRBV3-1 (or the pseudogene TRBV3-2) to TRBJ2-7; 8 nucleotides line up with TRBD1. The germline V gene has CDR1 LGHDT and CDR2 YNNKEL (reference sequence). CDR3 length: 14 amino acids. Germline trimming cut 3 bases from V and 4 bases from J; bases unmatched to any gene: 5. The CDR3 sequence: CASSQAGTGYEQYF. In nucleotides, the CDR3 is TGTGCCAGCAGCCAGGCCGGGACAGGATACGAGCAGTACTTC.

J is TRBJ2-2 and V is TRBV18, with TRBD1 as a possible D gene (6 bases). V lost 2 bases and J lost 6, with 10 bases in between. The CDR3 sequence is 14 residues long. Germline CDR1 KGHSH, CDR2 LQKENI. CDR3 sequence reads: CASSPKQGSGELFF. CDR3 coding DNA: TGTGCCAGCTCACCAAAACAGGGATCCGGGGAGCTGTTTTTT.

Details on this clone: This CDR3 is also generated by other DNA sequences in the sample. The rearrangement uses TRBV28 and TRBJ1-2; no clear D. The CDR3 runs to 9 residues. V was clipped by 6 bases and J by 13 bases, with 9 bases between them. The germline gives CDR1 MDHEN, CDR2 SYDVKM. CDR3 region: CASSLPVTF. Written as DNA, the CDR3 is TGTGCCAGCAGCTTACCTGTCACCTTC.

In regard to this clone: Other DNA sequences in the sample encode the same CDR3. The chain has TRBV19 and TRBJ2-7; no clear D. CDR3 length: 11 residues. V shed 4 bases and J shed 3 bases, with 4 bases lying between them. The germline V gene has CDR1 LNHDA and CDR2 SQIVND (reference sequence). In nucleotides, the CDR3 is TGTGCCAGTAGTACTAACTACGAGCAGTACTTC. Its translation is CASSTNYEQYF.

CDR3 in amino acids: CASSSPSYEQYF. The CDR3 DNA reads TGTGCCAGCAGCTCCCCGTCCTACGAGCAGTACTTC. The chain uses TRBV13 and TRBJ2-7, with D unclear. The V and J ends lost 4 bases and 1 base respectively, with 5 bases between them. The CDR3 loop spans 12 amino acids. In germline, CDR1 is PRHDT, CDR2 FYEKMQ (reference sequence). The full variable domain, its missing parts supplied by reference TRBV13 and TRBJ2-7, is AAGVIQSPRHLIKEKRETATLKCYPIPRHDTVYWYQQGPGQDPQFLISFYEKMQSDKGSIPDRFSAQQFSDYHSELNMSSLELGDSALYFCASSSPSYEQYFGPGTRLTVT.

This rearrangement joins TRBV7-2 to TRBJ1-6; the D gene is possibly TRBD1 (5 bases). This CDR3 is built from 16 residues. Germline values: CDR1 SGHTA, CDR2 FQGNSA. The V end was cut by 0 bases, the J end by 6 bases, with 12 bases between. The CDR3 loop reads CASSLAGAASNSPLHF. CDR3 DNA sequence: TGTGCCAGCAGCTTAGCTGGGGCAGCCAGTAATTCACCCCTCCACTTT.

The chain couples TRBV19 to TRBJ2-3; D perhaps matches TRBD1 (5 bases). Germline CDR1 LNHDA, CDR2 SQIVND (reference sequence). The CDR3 is 17 amino acids. Trimming stripped 0 bases from V and 2 bases from J, with 15 bases between. The DNA for the CDR3 is TGTGCCAGTAGTATAGACCCCCTACAGGTTTCCACAGATACGCAGTATTTT. The encoded protein is CASSIDPLQVSTDTQYF.

The rearrangement links TRBV28 to TRBJ1-5; perhaps TRBD1 as D (6 bases). V was pared by 2 bases and J by 3 bases, with 14 bases between. This CDR3 has 16 residues. Germline loops: CDR1 MDHEN, CDR2 SYDVKM. The DNA of the CDR3 is TGTGCCAGCAGTTTAATGGCGACAGGCCACAATCAGCCCCAGCATTTT. As protein: CASSLMATGHNQPQHF.

This chain links TRBV5-8 with TRBJ1-5; possible D gene TRBD1, 5 bases. Germline V gene data show CDR1 as SGHTS and CDR2 as YDEGEE. Trimming stripped 3 bases from V and 0 bases from J, with 13 bases between. The CDR3 sequence is 16 residues long. The CDR3 DNA reads as TGTGCCAGCAGCTGGGACTCCGGGTTTAGCAATCAGCCCCAGCATTTT. This gives the protein CASSWDSGFSNQPQHF. Full variable domain (rest looked up from reference TRBV5-8 and TRBJ1-5): EAGVTQSPTHLIKTRGQQATLRCSPISGHTSVYWYQQALGLGLQFLLWYDEGEERNRGNFPPRFSGRQFPNYSSELNVNALELEDSALYLCASSWDSGFSNQPQHFGDGTRLSIL.

V is TRBV29-1 and J is TRBJ1-3; TRBD1 matches at 9 bases. The J segment lost 5 bases and the V segment lost 7 bases, leaving 6 bases of the junction unmatched. CDR1 and CDR2 from the germline V gene are SQVTM and ANQGSEA. The CDR3 is 13 amino acids. The CDR3 protein is CSGKTGGRNTIYF. The CDR3 nucleotides are TGCAGCGGCAAGACAGGGGGTAGAAACACCATATATTTT.

V usage is TRBV7-9 and J usage is TRBJ2-1, with 14 bases that match TRBD2. Losses at the gene ends were 1 base for V and 7 bases for J; bases not matched to a gene: 6. Germline V lookup: CDR1 SEHNR, CDR2 FQNEAQ (reference sequence). There are 17 residues in the CDR3. Here the CDR3 DNA reads TGTGCCAGCAGCTTAGGACTAGCGGGAGGGCCGCGGAATGAGCAGTTCTTC. Its translation: CASSLGLAGGPRNEQFF.

This clone was counted a single time. The rearrangement uses TRBV7-2 and TRBJ1-1, with D unresolved. Germline V CDR1 and CDR2: SGHTA, FQGNSA. V dropped 5 bases and J dropped 2 bases, with 9 bases sitting between them. The CDR3 consists of 13 residues. CDR3 in amino acids: CASSQQINTEAFF. The CDR3 DNA is TGTGCCAGCAGCCAACAGATAAACACTGAAGCTTTCTTT.

The chain uses TRBV27 and TRBJ2-7; TRBD2 matches at 9 bases. The V segment lost 4 bases and the J segment 6 bases; nucleotides outside the gene matches: 10. The germline gives CDR1 MNHEY, CDR2 SMNVEV (reference sequence). This CDR3 comprises 15 residues. In DNA form, the CDR3 reads TGTGCCAGCAGTTGGGCTAGCGGGACCGCCCTCGAGCAGTACTTC. Its protein product is CASSWASGTALEQYF.

This sequence joins TRBV28 and TRBJ1-2, with 9 positions matching TRBD1. Germline-derived CDR1 and CDR2 are MDHEN and SYDVKM. V dropped 7 bases and J dropped 7; count of bases not matched to a gene: 22. The CDR3 runs 18 residues. The CDR3 nucleotides are TGTGCCAGCATCTCCTTTGGGACAGGGTATTATGATGTGTCTGGCTACACCTTC. Amino acid sequence: CASISFGTGYYDVSGYTF.

V is TRBV4-1 and J is TRBJ2-3; no clear D. CDR1 and CDR2 from the germline V gene are MGHRA and YSYEKL. The CDR3 is 15 residues long. V lost 0 bases to trimming and J lost 4 bases, with 11 bases between them. The CDR3 sequence is CASSQDPAGADTQYF. CDR3 bases: TGCGCCAGCAGCCAAGATCCAGCAGGTGCAGATACGCAGTATTTT.